Following are 24 T cell receptor beta chains from one sample sequenced in a study of blood T cell repertoires in COVID-19. Clones were read by immunoSEQ multiplex PCR, and TCRdb kept only the in-frame ones, dropping some. The sample holds 350,000 to 450,000 clones, more than 80% seen once. The sample comprised PBMCs or T cells enriched from blood (not recorded which). The receptors originated from a man younger than 45 who had recovered from COVID-19.

The chain carries TRBV21-1 and TRBJ1-5; TRBD1 is the table's D call and was not checked against the DNA. TRBV21-1 is recorded as a pseudogene. The CDR3 length is 18 residues. DNA for the CDR3: TGTGCCAGCAGCAAAGAGGAAGAATCCGGACAGGGCAATCAGCCCCAGCATTTT. Encoded protein: CASSKEEESGQGNQPQHF.

The chain joins TRBV11-2 to TRBJ1-3, with D hard to call. The V and J ends lost 5 bases and 0 bases respectively, with 11 bases between them. Germline assignment: CDR1 SGHAT and CDR2 FQNNGV. The CDR3 extends over 15 amino acids. The CDR3 DNA reads as TGTGCCAGCAGCCCGAAAGACACCTCTGGAAACACCATATATTTT. It codes for CASSPKDTSGNTIYF.

The rearrangement joins TRBV4-1 to TRBJ2-7; 8 nucleotides line up with TRBD2. The CDR3 is made up of 15 amino acids. J was trimmed by 0 bases and V by 5 bases; bases with no gene match: 6. Per the germline V gene, CDR1 is MGHRA and CDR2 is YSYEKL. The CDR3 here is CASSAGLAGSYEQYF. The CDR3 DNA follows: TGCGCCAGCAGCGCAGGGCTAGCGGGCTCCTACGAGCAGTACTTC.

The rearrangement links TRBV5-6 to TRBJ2-1; TRBD2 matches at 11 bases. The CDR3 contains 19 residues. V lost 1 base to trimming and J lost 2 bases; unmatched junction nucleotides: 11. The germline V gene encodes CDR1 SGHDT and CDR2 YYEEEE. The CDR3 here is CASSLIGSGRAFTYNEQFF. CDR3 nucleotides: TGTGCCAGCAGCTTGATAGGTAGCGGGAGGGCCTTCACCTACAATGAGCAGTTCTTC.

J is TRBJ1-1 and V is TRBV6-4; TRBD1 matches at 8 bases. The germline V gene encodes CDR1 MRHNA and CDR2 SNTAGT. Losses at the gene ends were 6 bases for V and 1 base for J; bases not matched to a gene: 7. The CDR3 sequence is 15 residues long. The DNA of the CDR3 is TGTGCCAGCAGAAGTAAGACAGGGGCGAACACTGAAGCTTTCTTT. Translating it yields CASRSKTGANTEAFF.

V and J are TRBV4-1 and TRBJ1-5; weak D call: TRBD1 (6 bases). Germline CDR1 is MGHRA and CDR2 is YSYEKL. V was pared by 2 bases and J by 1 base, with 9 bases between. This CDR3 comprises 15 residues. CDR3 amino acids: CASSQQGLSNQPQHF. CDR3 nucleotides: TGCGCCAGCAGCCAACAGGGGTTGAGCAATCAGCCCCAGCATTTT.

This rearrangement joins TRBV3-1 (or the pseudogene TRBV3-2) to TRBJ2-7; tentatively, D is TRBD1 (5 bases). The CDR3 extends over 12 amino acids. V lost 0 bases to trimming and J lost 12 bases, with 12 bases between them. CDR1 is LGHDT, CDR2 YNNKEL, per germline (reference sequence). CDR3 protein: CASSQEGVLRYF. As DNA, the CDR3 is TGTGCCAGCAGCCAAGAAGGGGTCTTGCGGTACTTC.

The chain is built from TRBV9 and TRBJ1-6; D is uncertain. Germline V gives CDR1 SGDLS, CDR2 YYNGEE. Trimming pared 0 bases from V and 0 bases from J, leaving 7 bases between. The CDR3 loop spans 16 amino acids. In DNA form, the CDR3 reads TGTGCCAGCAGCGTAGATCTCAGCTCCTATAATTCACCCCTCCACTTT. It is translated as CASSVDLSSYNSPLHF. Drawing the rest from reference TRBV9 and TRBJ1-6, the complete variable domain is DSGVTQTPKHLITATGQRVTLRCSPRSGDLSVYWYQQSLDQGLQFLIQYYNGEERAKGNILERFSAQQFPDLHSELNLSSLELGDSALYFCASSVDLSSYNSPLHFGNGTRLTVT.

This chain connects TRBV6-5 to TRBJ1-1; D possibly corresponds to TRBD1 (6 bases). Germline CDR1 MNHEY, CDR2 SVGAGI. The V gene lost 5 bases and the J gene lost 0 bases, with 10 bases spanning the gap. This CDR3 has 14 amino acids. DNA of the CDR3: TGTGCCAGCAGTCACCAGGGGATGAACACTGAAGCTTTCTTT. Its protein product is CASSHQGMNTEAFF.

This chain uses TRBV7-2 with TRBJ1-4, with D maybe TRBD1 (6 bases). The V end lost 1 base, the J end lost 8 bases, and 14 bases lay between the germline ends. Germline values: CDR1 SGHTA, CDR2 FQGNSA. The CDR3 covers 15 residues. Here the CDR3 DNA reads TGTGCCAGCAGCTTAGGGGGGGGCGGAGGCGAAAAACTGTTTTTT. Its translation: CASSLGGGGGEKLFF.

V usage is TRBV24-1 and J usage is TRBJ2-5; no reliable D call. V was cut by 4 bases and J by 0 bases, with 8 bases left in between. The CDR3 has 14 residues. Germline-derived CDR1 and CDR2 are KGHDR and SFDVKD. CDR3 region: CATSEIRDQETQYF. Here the CDR3 DNA reads TGTGCCACCAGTGAGATCCGGGACCAAGAGACCCAGTACTTC.

J is TRBJ1-1 and V is TRBV27, with 10 nucleotides matching TRBD1. The junction had 9 bases not matched to a gene; V was cut back by 5 bases and J by 3 bases. The germline V gene encodes CDR1 MNHEY and CDR2 SMNVEV (reference sequence). The CDR3 spans 16 residues. The CDR3 spells CASSPSRDRGDTEAFF. The CDR3 DNA reads TGTGCCAGCAGTCCCTCCCGGGACAGGGGAGACACTGAAGCTTTCTTT.

The chain employs TRBV18 and TRBJ1-5, with 8 nucleotides matching TRBD1. The CDR3 has 16 amino acids. CDR1 and CDR2 (germline): KGHSH, LQKENI. The V gene end was trimmed by 1 base and the J gene end by 7 bases; junction bases not matched to a gene: 9. The CDR3 DNA follows: TGTGCCAGCTCACCACTGGCAGGGGGCGCCGGGCAGCCCCAGCATTTT. Protein sequence: CASSPLAGGAGQPQHF.

This chain connects TRBV6-5 to TRBJ1-1; 11 bases line up with TRBD1. CDR3 length equals 14 residues. V lost 6 bases, J lost 4 bases, and 4 bases stayed unmatched. Germline CDR1 is MNHEY and CDR2 is SVGAGI. The CDR3 here is CASRPDRGPTEAFF. The CDR3 nucleotides read TGTGCCAGCAGGCCGGACAGGGGGCCCACTGAAGCTTTCTTT.

The chain links TRBV7-9 to TRBJ2-2; TRBD2 is a possible D gene (5 bases). V was shortened by 2 bases and J by 4 bases, with 8 bases between the two germline ends. This CDR3 contains 14 residues. CDR1 is SEHNR and CDR2 is FQNEAQ in the germline V gene (reference sequence). CDR3 loop: CASSLSGSTGELFF. The CDR3 DNA reads as TGTGCCAGCAGCTTATCGGGGAGCACCGGGGAGCTGTTTTTT.

This chain connects TRBV7-9 to TRBJ2-7, with TRBD1 identical over 7 bases. Germline loops: CDR1 SEHNR, CDR2 FQNEAQ (reference sequence). The V segment lost 5 bases and the J segment 3 bases; nucleotides outside the gene matches: 4. The CDR3 runs to 13 residues. CDR3 sequence (DNA): TGTGCCAGCAGCGACCGGGACAGCTACGAGCAGTACTTC. It encodes CASSDRDSYEQYF.

The chain links TRBV29-1 to TRBJ1-2; D possibly corresponds to TRBD1 (5 bases). The CDR3 is 13 residues long. Germline V gives CDR1 SQVTM, CDR2 ANQGSEA. V lost 3 bases and J 4 bases, leaving 12 bases between the germline ends. CDR3 nucleotide sequence: TGCAGCGTTGAGGGACCCGGGGGCTATGGCTACACCTTC. Translating gives CSVEGPGGYGYTF.

In its sample, this clone was seen a few times. J is TRBJ1-1 and V is TRBV14; perhaps TRBD1 as D (5 bases). This CDR3 has 14 amino acids. Germline CDR1 and CDR2: SGHDN and FVKESK. Trimming took off 4 bases at V and 1 base at J, with 10 bases between the two ends. CDR3 nucleotides: TGTGCCAGCAGCCTTGTTCAGGGGAACACTGAAGCTTTCTTT. Its translation: CASSLVQGNTEAFF.

V usage is TRBV27 and J usage is TRBJ1-2; no firm D call. Germline V lookup: CDR1 MNHEY, CDR2 SMNVEV (reference sequence). V lost 6 bases and J 0 bases, leaving 14 bases between the germline ends. The CDR3 covers 15 residues. The CDR3 DNA reads TGTGCCAGCAGGAGCTTGGGAGAGGCTAACTATGGCTACACCTTC. As protein: CASRSLGEANYGYTF.

CDR3 coding DNA: TGTGCCAGTACCCGGGGAGGGTCACAGCCCCAGCATTTT. Translated, it gives CASTRGGSQPQHF. The chain has TRBV19 and TRBJ1-5; the D is unclear. The CDR3 sequence is 13 residues long. V lost 7 bases, J lost 7 bases, and 14 bases lay in between. The germline V gene encodes CDR1 LNHDA and CDR2 SQIVND (reference sequence). Supplemented by reference TRBV19 and TRBJ1-5, the full variable domain reads DGGITQSPKYLFRKEGQNVTLSCEQNLNHDAMYWYRQDPGQGLRLIYYSQIVNDFQKGDIAEGYSVSREKKESFPLTVTSAQKNPTAFYLCASTRGGSQPQHFGDGTRLSIL.

V and J are TRBV3-1 (or the pseudogene TRBV3-2) and TRBJ2-5; perhaps TRBD2 as D (6 bases). The CDR3 runs to 15 residues. Trimming took 6 bases from V and 4 from J, leaving 18 bases between them. Germline V CDR1 and CDR2: LGHDT, YNNKEL (reference sequence). The CDR3 nucleotides are TGTGCCAGCAGGACCTTCGGAGGGACGGGAGAGACCCAGTACTTC. This sequence encodes CASRTFGGTGETQYF.

The chain uses TRBV7-3 and TRBJ2-1, with 10 bases fitting TRBD2. This CDR3 is 16 amino acids long. The junction had 12 bases not matched to a gene; V was cut back by 6 bases and J by 7 bases. Germline-derived CDR1 and CDR2 are SGHTA and FQGTGA. The CDR3 reads CASSNFGSGRDNEQFF. CDR3 DNA sequence: TGTGCCAGCAGTAATTTCGGGAGCGGGAGGGATAATGAGCAGTTCTTC.

The rearrangement uses TRBV13 and TRBJ2-7; 9 bases map to TRBD2. The ends lost 5 bases at V and 4 bases at J; junction bases unmatched: 6. This CDR3 is 14 amino acids long. In germline, CDR1 is PRHDT, CDR2 FYEKMQ (reference sequence). CDR3 in DNA: TGTGCCAGCAGCACCGGACTAGCGCGTTACGAGCAGTACTTC. It codes for CASSTGLARYEQYF.

This chain joins TRBV7-9 and TRBJ2-7, with TRBD2 as a possible D gene (6 bases). Germline V gene data show CDR1 as SEHNR and CDR2 as FQNEAQ (reference sequence). This CDR3 is built from 15 residues. Trimming shortened V by 7 bases and J by 4 bases, and 20 bases separated the two germline ends. The CDR3 here is CASTTPFSGLYEQYF. Written as DNA, the CDR3 is TGTGCCAGCACAACCCCCTTTAGCGGTCTTTACGAGCAGTACTTC.